Sequencing of this T cell receptor (beta chain) was carried out in a study of shared clonotypes between healthy human individuals. Overall study findings and caveats: Apart from blood, nothing was sampled; tissue repertoires likely differ. Some naive CD4 clonotypes, 4% to 6%, turned up in common across a handful of donors.

Assay: immunoSEQ multiplex PCR; the TCRdb copy retains only in-frame clones and omits some. The sample has under 1,100,000 clones; roughly 75% are singletons. Adult donors, all healthy and HIV-negative, had no recent acute infections or vaccinations. Investigators divided CD4+ cells into CD45RA+ naive and CD45RA-negative memory subsets. Germline CDR1 is SGHTS and CDR2 is YDEGEE. The V segment lost 2 bases and the J segment 7 bases; nucleotides outside the gene matches: 8. This CDR3 spans 16 amino acids. To note about this clone: Its antigen is still unknown.

This sequence originates from a man aged 18 to 29 in good health. The J gene is TRBJ2-1, the V gene TRBV5-8, with 11 bases matching TRBD2. Sequencing was done on a sample of memory CD4+ T cells sorted from blood. This sample's subset: CD45RA-negative fraction. The CDR3 is CASSFYLAGGGNEQFF. CDR3 sequence (DNA): TGTGCCAGCAGCTTCTATCTAGCGGGGGGAGGAAATGAGCAGTTCTTC.